This TCR beta chain was identified in a study of identical twins. This clonotype was recorded a few times. Each cDNA held unique molecular identifiers, and template switching gave it a universal primer site. TCRdb processed the 5' RACE reads anew with MiXCR; each CDR3 protein has one entry. In the table there are a few hundred thousand distinct CDR3 sequences, about 12% of which are singletons. The CDR3 runs to 16 residues. The V gene's germline CDR1 is KGHDR and CDR2 SFDVKD. With 4 bases clipped from V and 2 bases from J, the junction kept 6 bases outside the gene matches. Another study also made use of these data, one on yellow fever vaccine responses in identical twins.

Specimen: memory (CD45RO+) T cells sorted from blood. The source is a woman aged 18-29 years in good health. The V and J genes are TRBV24-1 and TRBJ2-4; 8 positions agree with TRBD1. The CDR3 loop is CATSDPGQGPKNIQYF. The DNA for the CDR3 is TGTGCCACCAGTGACCCAGGACAGGGACCCAAAAACATTCAGTACTTC.